Sequencing of this T cell receptor (beta chain) was carried out in a study of shared clonotypes between healthy human individuals. This CDR3 comprises 14 residues. The V gene's germline CDR1 is LGHNT and CDR2 FRNRAP. The study separated CD4+ cells into CD45RA+ naive and CD45RA-negative memory subsets. Measured with immunoSEQ multiplex PCR; TCRdb has only the in-frame clones, and not every one. In the table there are about 1 million clones, about 74% of which are singletons. The sequence was obtained from a man in his late teens or twenties in good health. J is TRBJ2-3 and V is TRBV12-5; D is uncertain. The material sequenced was memory CD4+ T cells sorted from blood. Noted subset: CD45RA-negative fraction. In nucleotides, the CDR3 is TGTGCCTCCGTCGGCGTACGCGGCACAGATACGCAGTATTTT. Translated: CASVGVRGTDTQYF.